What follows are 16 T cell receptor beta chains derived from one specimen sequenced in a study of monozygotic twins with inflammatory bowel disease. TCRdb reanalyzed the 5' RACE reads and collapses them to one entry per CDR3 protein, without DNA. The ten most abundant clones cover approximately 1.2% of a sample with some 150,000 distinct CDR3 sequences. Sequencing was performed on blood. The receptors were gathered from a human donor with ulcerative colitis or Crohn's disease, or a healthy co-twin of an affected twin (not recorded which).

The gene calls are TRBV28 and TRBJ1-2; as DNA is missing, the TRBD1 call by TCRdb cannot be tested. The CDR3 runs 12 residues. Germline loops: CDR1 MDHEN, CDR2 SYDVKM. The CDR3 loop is CATLRPNYGYTF.

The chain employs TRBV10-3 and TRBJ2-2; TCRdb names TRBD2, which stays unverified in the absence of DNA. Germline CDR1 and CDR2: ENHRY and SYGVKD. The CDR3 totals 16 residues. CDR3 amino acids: CAISEKGQPNTGELFF.

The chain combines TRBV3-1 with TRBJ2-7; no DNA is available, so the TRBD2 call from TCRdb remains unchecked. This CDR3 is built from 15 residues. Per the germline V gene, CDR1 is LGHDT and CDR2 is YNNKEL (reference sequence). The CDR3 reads CASSQGSGVGNEQYF.

CDR3: CAIRARTSDSEQYF. The chain is built from TRBV10-3 and TRBJ2-7; TCRdb's assignment of TRBD1 cannot be checked, as there is no DNA. This CDR3 is built from 14 residues. Germline loops: CDR1 ENHRY, CDR2 SYGVKD.

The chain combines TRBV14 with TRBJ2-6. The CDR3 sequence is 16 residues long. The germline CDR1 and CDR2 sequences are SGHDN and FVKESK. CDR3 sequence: CASSQLVGAWANVLTF.

The CDR3 reads CSALTSGGINTDTQYF. The chain recombines TRBV20-1 with TRBJ2-3; the D gene TCRdb calls, TRBD2, cannot be checked with no DNA. The germline CDR1 and CDR2 sequences are DFQATT and SNEGSKA (reference sequence). This CDR3 comprises 16 residues.

This CDR3 is CASSSRRGDGREQYF. The rearrangement joins TRBV5-1 to TRBJ2-7; TCRdb gives TRBD2 as the D gene, but with no DNA this cannot be confirmed. In germline, CDR1 is SGHRS, CDR2 YFSETQ. The CDR3 sequence is 15 residues long.

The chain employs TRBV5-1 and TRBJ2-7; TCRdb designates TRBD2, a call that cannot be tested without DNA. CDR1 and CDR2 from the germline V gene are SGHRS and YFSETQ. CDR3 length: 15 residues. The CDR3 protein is CASSLESRPPYEQYF. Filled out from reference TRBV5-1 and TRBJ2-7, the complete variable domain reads KAGVTQTPRYLIKTRGQQVTLSCSPISGHRSVSWYQQTPGQGLQFLFEYFSETQRNKGNFPGRFSGRQFSNSRSEMNVSTLELGDSALYLCASSLESRPPYEQYFGPGTRLTVT.

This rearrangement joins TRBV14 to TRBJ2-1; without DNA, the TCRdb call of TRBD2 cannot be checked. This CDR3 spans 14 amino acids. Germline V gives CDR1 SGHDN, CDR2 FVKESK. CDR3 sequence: CASSLLGVPGEQFF.

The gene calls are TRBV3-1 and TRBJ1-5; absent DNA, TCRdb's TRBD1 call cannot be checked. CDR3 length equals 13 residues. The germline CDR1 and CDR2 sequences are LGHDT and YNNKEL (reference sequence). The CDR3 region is CASSRTGNQPQHF. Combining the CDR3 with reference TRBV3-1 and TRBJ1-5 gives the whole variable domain DTAVSQTPKYLVTQMGNDKSIKCEQNLGHDTMYWYKQDSKKFLKIMFSYNNKELIINETVPNRFSPKSPDKAHLNLHINSLELGDSAVYFCASSRTGNQPQHFGDGTRLSIL.

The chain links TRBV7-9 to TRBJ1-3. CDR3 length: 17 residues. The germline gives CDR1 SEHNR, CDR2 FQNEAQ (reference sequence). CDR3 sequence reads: CASSLALEIYSGNTIYF.

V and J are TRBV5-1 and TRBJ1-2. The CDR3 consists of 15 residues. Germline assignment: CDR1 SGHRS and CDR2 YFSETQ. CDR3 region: CASSLSAPANYGYTF.

CDR3 amino acids: CSARDPQYNEQFF. This chain joins TRBV20-1 and TRBJ2-1. Germline V gene sequence: CDR1 DFQATT, CDR2 SNEGSKA (reference sequence). The CDR3 has 13 residues.

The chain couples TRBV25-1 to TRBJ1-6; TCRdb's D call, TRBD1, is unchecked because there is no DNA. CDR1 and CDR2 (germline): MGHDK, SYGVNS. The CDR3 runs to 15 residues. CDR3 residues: CASRTLEGKDSPLHF.

The CDR3 loop is CAWTLIGGTGELFF. V is TRBV30 and J is TRBJ2-2; the D gene TCRdb calls, TRBD1, cannot be checked with no DNA. There are 14 residues in the CDR3. Germline lookup yields CDR1 GTSNPN and CDR2 SVGIG (reference sequence).

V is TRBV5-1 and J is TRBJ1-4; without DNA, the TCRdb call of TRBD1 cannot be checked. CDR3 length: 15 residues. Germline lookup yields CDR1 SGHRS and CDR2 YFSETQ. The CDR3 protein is CASSPVGGEEEKLFF.